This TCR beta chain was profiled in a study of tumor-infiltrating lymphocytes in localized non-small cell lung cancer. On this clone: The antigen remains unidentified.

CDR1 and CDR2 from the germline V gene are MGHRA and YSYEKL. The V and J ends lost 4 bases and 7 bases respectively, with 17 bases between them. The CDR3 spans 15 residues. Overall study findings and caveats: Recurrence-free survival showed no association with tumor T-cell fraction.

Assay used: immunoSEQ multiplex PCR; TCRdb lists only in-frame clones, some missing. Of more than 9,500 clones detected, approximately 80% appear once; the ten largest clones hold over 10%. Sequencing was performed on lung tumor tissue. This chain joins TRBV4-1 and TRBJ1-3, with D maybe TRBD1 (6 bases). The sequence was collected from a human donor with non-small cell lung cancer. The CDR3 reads CASSPSMDRRNTIYF. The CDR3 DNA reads TGCGCCAGCAGCCCTAGCATGGACAGACGGAACACCATATATTTT.